The 25 T cell receptor beta chains below come from one sample, sequenced in a study of cytomegalovirus exposure and HLA in healthy donors. The PCR contained 60 Vbeta and 13 Jbeta primers. Here immunoSEQ multiplex PCR was the method, and the copy in TCRdb shows in-frame clones only, minus some. The sample lists tens of thousands of clones, 65% to 80% occurring once. The sequenced sample was PBMCs. These receptors all come from a man aged 35 to 55 in good health and CMV-seropositive.

The chain combines TRBV6-5 with TRBJ2-7; 7 bases agree with TRBD1. The CDR3 covers 15 residues. CDR1 and CDR2 (germline): MNHEY, SVGAGI. The V gene end was trimmed by 2 bases and the J gene end by 2 bases; junction bases not matched to a gene: 6. This CDR3 is CASSYDDRAAYEQYF. DNA for the CDR3: TGTGCCAGCAGTTACGATGACAGGGCGGCCTACGAGCAGTACTTC.

This clone was seen once. The chain joins TRBV4-2 to TRBJ2-5, with TRBD2 matching 11 bases. The CDR3 loop spans 17 amino acids. V shed 1 base and J 5 bases; nucleotides not matched to a gene: 9. CDR1 LGHNA and CDR2 YNFKEQ come from the germline V gene. The CDR3 region has the DNA TGTGCCAGCAGCCAAGGGGGGACTATAGCGGGAGGGGAGACCCAGTACTTC. Encoded protein: CASSQGGTIAGGETQYF.

The CDR3 DNA follows: TGCGCCAGCAGCTTGTGGAGCGGGGGGGAATACAATGAGCAGTTCTTC. Translated, it gives CASSLWSGGEYNEQFF. The V gene is TRBV5-1, the J gene TRBJ2-1, with 10 positions matching TRBD2. Trimming removed 1 base from V and 4 bases from J; junction bases left unmatched: 5. The CDR3 covers 16 residues. The germline gives CDR1 SGHRS, CDR2 YFSETQ.

This chain uses TRBV6-5 with TRBJ1-4; the match to TRBD1 covers 8 bases. The CDR3 contains 15 residues. After removal of 6 bases from V and 3 bases from J, the junction contained 6 bases not matched to a gene. CDR1 is MNHEY, CDR2 SVGAGI, per germline. The CDR3 region is CASRLDRGANEKLFF. DNA of the CDR3: TGTGCCAGCAGACTTGACAGGGGTGCTAATGAAAAACTGTTTTTT.

On this clone itself: This CDR3 is also generated by other DNA sequences in the sample. This chain connects TRBV7-3 to TRBJ1-6; the D gene is possibly TRBD1 (6 bases). The V and J ends lost 6 bases and 7 bases respectively, with 13 bases between them. The germline V gene encodes CDR1 SGHTA and CDR2 FQGTGA. The CDR3 contains 14 residues. CDR3 in amino acids: CASSSRTENSPLHF. The CDR3 DNA is TGTGCCAGCAGTTCCCGGACAGAGAATTCACCCCTCCACTTT.

This clone has just a few counts. The V and J genes are TRBV7-2 and TRBJ2-5, with TRBD2 matching 9 bases. Germline V gene sequence: CDR1 SGHTA, CDR2 FQGNSA. V was pared by 2 bases and J by 2 bases, with 9 bases of the junction left unmatched. The length of the CDR3 is 17 residues. The CDR3 sequence is CASSLLAGSRFQETQYF. CDR3 nucleotide sequence: TGTGCCAGCAGCTTACTAGCGGGAAGCCGATTTCAAGAGACCCAGTACTTC.

This sequence joins TRBV30 and TRBJ2-5, with D maybe TRBD2 (6 bases). CDR1 is GTSNPN, CDR2 SVGIG, per germline (reference sequence). There are 12 residues in the CDR3. Trimming cost V 3 bases and J 4 bases, with 9 bases left between them. The DNA for the CDR3 is TGTGCCTGGAGCCGGGGGAGAGAGACCCAGTACTTC. This gives the protein CAWSRGRETQYF.

This clone was detected many times. The V and J genes are TRBV6-5 and TRBJ1-1, with D perhaps TRBD1 (5 bases). V was clipped by 8 bases and J by 7 bases, with 14 bases between them. The CDR3 sequence is 12 residues long. Germline CDR1 and CDR2: MNHEY and SVGAGI. The CDR3 reads CASGWMGGEAFF. The CDR3 DNA follows: TGTGCCAGCGGGTGGATGGGGGGTGAAGCTTTCTTT.

J is TRBJ2-3 and V is TRBV9; D not resolved. The CDR3 totals 13 residues. V was shortened by 0 bases and J by 5 bases, with 7 bases between the two germline ends. Germline V CDR1 and CDR2: SGDLS, YYNGEE. CDR3 coding DNA: TGTGCCAGCAGCGTAGAAGGAGTAGATACGCAGTATTTT. Amino acid sequence: CASSVEGVDTQYF.

The genes are TRBV6-5 and TRBJ2-3, with TRBD2 identical over 7 bases. The V gene end was trimmed by 4 bases and the J gene end by 5 bases; junction bases not matched to a gene: 6. Germline V gene data show CDR1 as MNHEY and CDR2 as SVGAGI. CDR3 length: 14 residues. This CDR3 is CASSFGGGRDTQYF. DNA for the CDR3: TGTGCCAGCAGTTTTGGGGGGGGTAGAGATACGCAGTATTTT.

V usage is TRBV5-4 and J usage is TRBJ2-3, with no clear D. V was cut by 4 bases and J by 6 bases, with 12 bases left in between. This CDR3 has 13 residues. Germline-derived CDR1 and CDR2 are SGHNT and YYREEE (reference sequence). DNA of the CDR3: TGTGCCAGCAGCCTCCAGGCCACCGATACGCAGTATTTT. The encoded protein is CASSLQATDTQYF.

This chain joins TRBV2 and TRBJ1-1; D unresolved. Trimming removed 4 bases from V and 4 bases from J, with 4 bases in between. This CDR3 is 11 amino acids long. Germline V gives CDR1 SNHLY, CDR2 FYNNEI. The CDR3 DNA sequence: TGTGCCAGCAGTGGAGGCACTGAAGCTTTCTTT. It is translated as CASSGGTEAFF. The variable domain in full, with the rest retrieved from reference TRBV2 and TRBJ1-1, is EPEVTQTPSHQVTQMGQEVILRCVPISNHLYFYWYRQILGQKVEFLVSFYNNEISEKSEIFDDQFSVERPDGSNFTLKIRSTKLEDSAMYFCASSGGTEAFFGQGTRLTVV.

CDR3 DNA: TGTGCCAGTGAGGGAGGAGGTGCGGGGGGCACTGAAGCTTTCTTT. Protein sequence: CASEGGGAGGTEAFF. The V gene is TRBV13, the J gene TRBJ1-1; possible D gene TRBD1, 5 bases. There are 15 residues in the CDR3. Trimming stripped 9 bases from V and 4 bases from J, with 21 bases between. Germline assignment: CDR1 PRHDT and CDR2 FYEKMQ (reference sequence).

This chain connects TRBV5-5 to TRBJ1-4; 10 positions match TRBD1. The CDR3 is 18 amino acids. V lost 0 bases and J lost 8; bases outside the gene matches: 13. Looked up from germline, CDR1 is SGHKS and CDR2 is YYEKEE (reference sequence). CDR3 DNA sequence: TGTGCCAGCAGCTTGGTACCCGACAGGGGGCTAGGTCGGGAAAAACTGTTTTTT. Translating gives CASSLVPDRGLGREKLFF.

The chain links TRBV4-3 to TRBJ1-6; 11 bases are shared with TRBD1. V shed 2 bases and J 8 bases; nucleotides not matched to a gene: 2. The germline CDR1 and CDR2 sequences are LGHNA and YSLEER. The CDR3 covers 15 residues. CDR3 sequence: CASSQPGQGDSPLHF. In DNA form, the CDR3 reads TGCGCCAGCAGCCAACCGGGACAGGGGGATTCACCCCTCCACTTT.

The chain has TRBV2 and TRBJ2-1; perhaps TRBD1 as D (5 bases). Between the trimmed V and J ends, which lost 8 bases and 0 bases, there was a span of 14 bases. The germline V gene encodes CDR1 SNHLY and CDR2 FYNNEI. This CDR3 is built from 15 residues. This chain's CDR3 is CASHRPSHSYNEQFF. CDR3 nucleotides: TGTGCCAGCCACAGGCCCAGTCACTCCTACAATGAGCAGTTCTTC.

The V call is TRBV19, the J call TRBJ2-5; D is undetermined. The CDR3 loop spans 15 amino acids. Trimming pared 6 bases from V and 1 base from J, leaving 15 bases between. Germline lookup yields CDR1 LNHDA and CDR2 SQIVND (reference sequence). CDR3 sequence (DNA): TGTGCCAGTAGCAATCTACGAAATGGCCAAGAGACCCAGTACTTC. It yields the protein CASSNLRNGQETQYF.

The chain joins TRBV5-1 to TRBJ1-2; possible D gene TRBD1, 6 bases. The CDR3 runs 14 residues. The germline CDR1 and CDR2 sequences are SGHRS and YFSETQ. Trimming shortened V by 0 bases and J by 6 bases, and 12 bases separated the two germline ends. CDR3 amino acids: CASSLALAGDGYTF. The CDR3 DNA reads as TGCGCCAGCAGCTTGGCCTTAGCAGGGGATGGCTACACCTTC.

CDR3 DNA sequence: TGCGCCAGCAGCCCACTAGCGGGGGTCCAAGAGACCCAGTACTTC. As protein: CASSPLAGVQETQYF. V is TRBV4-3 and J is TRBJ2-5; TRBD2 aligns across 11 bases. This CDR3 contains 15 residues. With V trimmed by 4 bases and J by 1 base, 2 bases remained unmatched. CDR1 is LGHNA and CDR2 is YSLEER in the germline V gene.

The V gene is TRBV7-2, the J gene TRBJ2-2, with 7 bases matching TRBD1. The CDR3 loop spans 16 amino acids. V was pared by 2 bases and J by 4 bases, with 7 bases of the junction left unmatched. Germline V gene data show CDR1 as SGHTA and CDR2 as FQGNSA. CDR3 sequence reads: CASSLMSGTATGELFF. In nucleotides, the CDR3 is TGTGCCAGCAGCTTAATGTCAGGGACAGCCACCGGGGAGCTGTTTTTT.

The genes are TRBV19 and TRBJ1-2; D uncertain. Deletions cut 5 bases from V and 9 bases from J, with 13 bases between. The CDR3 runs to 12 residues. The V gene's germline CDR1 is LNHDA and CDR2 SQIVND (reference sequence). The CDR3: CASSPRGERYTF. CDR3 DNA sequence: TGTGCCAGTAGTCCGCGGGGTGAACGCTACACCTTC.

V and J are TRBV11-3 and TRBJ2-1; 10 bases are shared with TRBD2. With 1 base clipped from V and 8 bases from J, the junction kept 8 bases outside the gene matches. The germline CDR1 and CDR2 sequences are SGHNT and YENEEA. This CDR3 is 16 amino acids long. CDR3 in amino acids: CASSLALAGSRDEQFF. CDR3 nucleotide sequence: TGTGCCAGCAGCTTAGCACTAGCGGGGTCCCGGGATGAGCAGTTCTTC. Full variable domain (remainder filled in from reference TRBV11-3 and TRBJ2-1): EAGVVQSPRYKIIEKKQPVAFWCNPISGHNTLYWYLQNLGQGPELLIRYENEEAVDDSQLPKDRFSAERLKGVDSTLKIQPAELGDSAVYLCASSLALAGSRDEQFFGPGTRLTVL.

Worth noting for this clone: Here the CDR3 omits its conserved ending phenylalanine or tryptophan, so a read error is the likely source. The DNA is left out, because the CDR3 cannot be placed on it with certainty; the CDR3 is given as TCRdb lists it. CDR3 loop: CARSTGGVD. This sequence joins TRBV19 and TRBJ1-5; the table's D call TRBD1 went unverified against the DNA. The germline V gene has CDR1 LNHDA and CDR2 SQIVND (reference sequence). From its first to its last residue, the CDR3 has 9 amino acids.

This clone has just one count. The gene calls are TRBV6-6 and TRBJ1-5, with 8 bases fitting TRBD1. V lost 8 bases, J lost 2 bases, and 5 bases stayed unmatched. The CDR3 consists of 14 residues. The germline V gene has CDR1 MNHNY and CDR2 SVGAGI (reference sequence). CDR3 in DNA: TGTGCCAGCTCCGACAGGGGAGGCAATCAGCCCCAGCATTTT. Amino acids: CASSDRGGNQPQHF.

This rearrangement joins TRBV29-1 to TRBJ1-6, with 8 bases fitting TRBD1. This CDR3 comprises 14 residues. The V gene end was trimmed by 8 bases and the J gene end by 13 bases; junction bases not matched to a gene: 16. Germline values: CDR1 SQVTM, CDR2 ANQGSEA. The CDR3 DNA is TGCAGCCCCTTAGGTGGACAGGGCGACGGGCCCCTCCACTTT. Its protein product is CSPLGGQGDGPLHF.